These 24 T cell receptor beta chains originate from one sample sequenced in a study of cytomegalovirus exposure and HLA in healthy donors. Primers included in the PCR were 60 Vbeta and 13 Jbeta primers. Only in-frame clones appear in the TCRdb table, and some are missing; sequencing was by immunoSEQ multiplex PCR. The sample contains about 120,000 clones, roughly four fifths of which appear only once. The sequencing sample was made of PBMCs. The receptors derive from a woman aged 40-49 years in good health and CMV-seropositive.

About this clone itself: At one end the junction does not follow the germline gene, possibly because of a read error. The chain couples TRBV7-7 to TRBJ2-3, with D possibly being TRBD2 (6 bases). Germline-derived CDR1 and CDR2 are SSHAT and FNYEAQ (reference sequence). The CDR3 spans 16 residues. The CDR3 reads CASSLGSGSYTDTQYF. CDR3 sequence (DNA): TGTGCTAGCAGCTTAGGCAGCGGGTCATACACAGATACGCAGTATTTT.

This rearrangement joins TRBV5-4 to TRBJ2-5; 7 bases line up with TRBD2. Germline loops: CDR1 SGHNT, CDR2 YYREEE (reference sequence). This CDR3 is 14 amino acids long. V was pared by 0 bases and J by 2 bases, with 1 base of the junction left unmatched. The CDR3 sequence is CASSLGLAQETQYF. The DNA of the CDR3 is TGTGCCAGCAGCTTGGGACTAGCACAAGAGACCCAGTACTTC. The full variable domain, rest sourced from reference TRBV5-4 and TRBJ2-5, is ETGVTQSPTHLIKTRGQQVTLRCSSQSGHNTVSWYQQALGQGPQFIFQYYREEENGRGNFPPRFSGLQFPNYSSELNVNALELDDSALYLCASSLGLAQETQYFGPGTRLLVL.

This clone is a singleton in its sample. CDR3 nucleotide sequence: TGTGCCAGCAGTTACGGGGCGCAAAACTATGGCTACACCTTC. This codes for CASSYGAQNYGYTF. The V gene is TRBV6-5, the J gene TRBJ1-2; TRBD1 is a possible D gene (5 bases). The germline V and J ends were trimmed by 2 bases and 2 bases, with 9 bases remaining between them. Germline V gene lookup returns CDR1 MNHEY and CDR2 SVGAGI. The CDR3 length is 14 residues.

J is TRBJ1-1 and V is TRBV18; 8 nucleotides agree with TRBD1. The CDR3 runs 14 residues. Germline CDR1 KGHSH, CDR2 LQKENI. The V gene end was trimmed by 6 bases and the J gene end by 2 bases; junction bases not matched to a gene: 5. CDR3 sequence (DNA): TGTGCCAGCTCCCAGGGACAGGTAAACACTGAAGCTTTCTTT. It encodes CASSQGQVNTEAFF.

For this clone: At one end, the junction sequence differs from germline, possibly due to a read error. The chain combines TRBV5-6 with TRBJ1-1; D gene ambiguous. The CDR3 is made up of 13 amino acids. Germline V lookup: CDR1 SGHDT, CDR2 YYEEEE. In DNA, the CDR3 is TGTGCCAGCAGGCAGAGCAGGAACGCTGAAGCTTTCTTT. Translating gives CASRQSRNAEAFF.

The chain combines TRBV5-4 with TRBJ1-1; D is perhaps TRBD1 (5 bases). Trimming cost V 0 bases and J 0 bases, with 9 bases left between them. From germline, CDR1 is SGHNT and CDR2 YYREEE (reference sequence). This CDR3 is 15 amino acids long. CDR3 region: CASSLGGVMNTEAFF. CDR3 nucleotides: TGTGCCAGCAGCTTGGGGGGGGTTATGAACACTGAAGCTTTCTTT.

This chain connects TRBV28 to TRBJ2-7, with TRBD1 identical over 9 bases. Germline trimming cut 6 bases from V and 6 bases from J; bases unmatched to any gene: 9. The germline V gene has CDR1 MDHEN and CDR2 SYDVKM. There are 14 residues in the CDR3. CDR3: CASRTGTGFFEQYF. The CDR3 region has the DNA TGTGCCAGCAGGACCGGGACAGGGTTTTTCGAGCAGTACTTC.

J is TRBJ1-1 and V is TRBV6-1; 9 positions agree with TRBD1. Germline CDR1 and CDR2: MNHNS and SASEGT. J was trimmed by 3 bases and V by 5 bases; bases with no gene match: 7. The CDR3 runs 15 residues. For the CDR3, the DNA is TGTGCCAGCAGTAAACAGGGGGCAAAGTACACTGAAGCTTTCTTT. Translated: CASSKQGAKYTEAFF.

This clone has just a few counts. This chain connects TRBV7-9 to TRBJ1-3; 8 bases align to TRBD1. V shed 5 bases, J shed 4 bases, and the junction held 7 bases outside the gene matches. CDR1 and CDR2 (germline): SEHNR, FQNEAQ (reference sequence). The CDR3 is 15 amino acids. The CDR3 here is CASSALDRGGNTIYF. In DNA, the CDR3 is TGTGCCAGCAGCGCCCTCGACAGGGGAGGAAACACCATATATTTT.

As for this clone: Other DNA sequences of this sample code for an identical CDR3. This chain links TRBV5-4 with TRBJ2-5; TRBD1 agrees at 10 bases. The CDR3 covers 14 residues. V shed 4 bases, J shed 4 bases, and the junction held 4 bases outside the gene matches. Germline values: CDR1 SGHNT, CDR2 YYREEE (reference sequence). Written as DNA, the CDR3 is TGTGCCAGCAGCCGACAGGGGGCAACAGAGACCCAGTACTTC. Translating it yields CASSRQGATETQYF.

The chain links TRBV18 to TRBJ1-2; D unclear. Trimming left V 3 bases short and J 6 bases short, with 14 bases between. This CDR3 region has 14 residues. From germline, CDR1 is KGHSH and CDR2 LQKENI. As DNA, the CDR3 is TGTGCCAGCTCACCCAGGAGGGCTCAGGATGGCTACACCTTC. Translation: CASSPRRAQDGYTF.

The J gene is TRBJ2-7, the V gene TRBV4-3, with D possibly being TRBD2 (6 bases). Trimming pared 4 bases from V and 4 bases from J, leaving 20 bases between. Germline-derived CDR1 and CDR2 are LGHNA and YSLEER. This CDR3 has 16 amino acids. The DNA of the CDR3 is TGCGCCAGCAGCCCAGAGGCAACCGGAGGGTGGTACGAGCAGTACTTC. This codes for CASSPEATGGWYEQYF.

A remark on this clone: At one boundary the junction diverges from the germline segment, which might be a read error. The genes are TRBV7-7 and TRBJ2-1; TRBD2 matches at 8 bases. The CDR3 is 13 amino acids. Germline CDR1 and CDR2: SSHAT and FNYEAQ (reference sequence). In DNA form, the CDR3 reads TGTGCTAGCAGCTCCCGGGGGGGCGATGAGCAGTTCTTC. Its translation is CASSSRGGDEQFF. Supplemented by reference TRBV7-7 and TRBJ2-1, the full variable domain reads GAGVSQSPRYKVTKRGQDVTLRCDPISSHATLYWYQQALGQGPEFLTYFNYEAQPDKSGLPSDRFSAERPEGSISTLTIQRTEQRDSAMYRCASSSRGGDEQFFGPGTRLTVL.

This clone was observed a few times. This chain joins TRBV19 and TRBJ1-2, with D unclear. Trimming took 0 bases from V and 4 from J, leaving 15 bases between them. The CDR3 has 16 residues. CDR1 is LNHDA and CDR2 is SQIVND in the germline V gene (reference sequence). This CDR3 is CASSIEIGLVVYGYTF. The CDR3 DNA follows: TGTGCCAGTAGTATAGAGATCGGTTTGGTGGTCTATGGCTACACCTTC.

The CDR3 region is CASRPGTSNEQFF. The DNA of the CDR3 is TGTGCCAGCAGACCCGGGACAAGCAATGAGCAGTTCTTC. J is TRBJ2-1 and V is TRBV5-4, with D possibly being TRBD1 (6 bases). CDR3 length equals 13 residues. Germline V gives CDR1 SGHNT, CDR2 YYREEE (reference sequence). V was pared by 5 bases and J by 6 bases, with 12 bases between.

The chain recombines TRBV10-3 with TRBJ2-7, with TRBD2 matching over 10 bases. Germline CDR1 reads ENHRY; CDR2 reads SYGVKD. With 9 bases clipped from V and 5 bases from J, the junction kept 4 bases outside the gene matches. CDR3 length: 12 residues. The CDR3 region has the DNA TGTGCCATAAGCGGGGGGGGTAACGAGCAGTACTTC. Translated, it gives CAISGGGNEQYF.

This clone was counted a few times. The V call is TRBV19, the J call TRBJ2-2; possibly TRBD1 for D (7 bases). CDR3 length equals 15 residues. V lost 5 bases and J 4 bases, leaving 14 bases between the germline ends. Germline loops: CDR1 LNHDA, CDR2 SQIVND (reference sequence). The CDR3 region has the DNA TGTGCCAGTAGTTATGGGACAGCGGGCACCGGGGAGCTGTTTTTT. Translated: CASSYGTAGTGELFF.

This clone was counted once. The J gene is TRBJ1-2, the V gene TRBV9; D might be TRBD1 (6 bases). Trimming took off 2 bases at V and 1 base at J, with 15 bases between the two ends. Germline V gene sequence: CDR1 SGDLS, CDR2 YYNGEE. The CDR3 spans 16 residues. CDR3 region: CASSVRPGHNNYGYTF. The CDR3 region has the DNA TGTGCCAGCAGCGTTCGACCGGGACACAATAACTATGGCTACACCTTC.

The CDR3 bases are TGTGCCAGCAGTGAAAGGACGGGGGGTAGCTCCTACGAGCAGTACTTC. Amino acid sequence: CASSERTGGSSYEQYF. The chain joins TRBV2 to TRBJ2-7; 7 bases fit TRBD2. Germline loops: CDR1 SNHLY, CDR2 FYNNEI. V trimming: 2 bases; J trimming: 0 bases; junction bases outside the gene matches: 7. This CDR3 has 16 residues.

The chain couples TRBV5-6 to TRBJ2-5, with D perhaps matching TRBD1 (6 bases). Germline assignment: CDR1 SGHDT and CDR2 YYEEEE. Between the trimmed V and J ends, which lost 1 base and 0 bases, there was a span of 10 bases. The CDR3 runs 15 residues. This CDR3 reads CASSLRQGHQETQYF. The CDR3 region has the DNA TGTGCCAGCAGCTTGAGGCAGGGGCACCAAGAGACCCAGTACTTC.

V gene TRBV7-9 combines with J gene TRBJ1-5; D gene ambiguous. Germline V gene data show CDR1 as SEHNR and CDR2 as FQNEAQ (reference sequence). The CDR3 is 14 residues long. The CDR3 is CAVPPDGEIEPQHF. CDR3 nucleotides: TGTGCTGTCCCCCCTGACGGAGAGATTGAGCCCCAGCATTTT.

V usage is TRBV7-2 and J usage is TRBJ1-6, with D perhaps matching TRBD1 (5 bases). The ends were cut back, 5 bases at V and 8 bases at J, with 13 bases in the middle. Germline CDR1 is SGHTA and CDR2 is FQGNSA. The CDR3 runs to 14 residues. CDR3 residues: CASSPRQSYSPLHF. The CDR3 DNA sequence: TGTGCCAGCAGCCCTAGACAGTCATATTCACCCCTCCACTTT. Looking up the rest from reference TRBV7-2 and TRBJ1-6 gives the full variable domain: GAGVSQSPSNKVTEKGKDVELRCDPISGHTALYWYRQSLGQGLEFLIYFQGNSAPDKSGLPSDRFSAERTGGSVSTLTIQRTQQEDSAVYLCASSPRQSYSPLHFGNGTRLTVT.

V usage is TRBV30 and J usage is TRBJ1-6; 7 nucleotides agree with TRBD1. V shed 3 bases and J 7 bases; nucleotides not matched to a gene: 6. The CDR3 covers 14 residues. Germline CDR1 and CDR2: GTSNPN and SVGIG (reference sequence). CDR3 sequence reads: CAWRLGQPNSPLHF. CDR3 coding DNA: TGTGCCTGGAGATTGGGACAGCCCAATTCACCCCTCCACTTT.

The chain couples TRBV20-1 to TRBJ2-1; possibly TRBD1 for D (5 bases). The CDR3 length is 11 residues. Germline V lookup: CDR1 DFQATT, CDR2 SNEGSKA (reference sequence). V was clipped by 3 bases and J by 7 bases, with 7 bases between them. The DNA of the CDR3 is TGCAGTGCTAGCCCAGGGAATGAGCAGTTCTTC. Translating gives CSASPGNEQFF.